These 4 T cell receptor beta chains originate from one sample sequenced in a study of blood T cell repertoires in COVID-19. Data came from immunoSEQ multiplex PCR; TCRdb stores just in-frame clones and leaves some out. The sample lists 250,000 or so clones; about four fifths were seen once. Sample: peripheral blood. The receptor source for this set is a middle-aged man with acute or convalescent COVID-19.

This chain connects TRBV7-8 to TRBJ2-1, with 7 positions matching TRBD2. The length of the CDR3 is 15 residues. The germline CDR1 and CDR2 sequences are SGHVS and FQNEAQ. V shed 7 bases, J shed 8 bases, and the junction held 14 bases outside the gene matches. CDR3 residues: CASNLLGRGSDEQFF. The CDR3 DNA reads as TGTGCCAGCAACCTCTTGGGGAGGGGAAGTGATGAGCAGTTCTTC.

The chain has TRBV7-9 and TRBJ2-7; maybe TRBD1 (5 bases). Between the trimmed V and J ends, which lost 0 bases and 5 bases, there was a span of 14 bases. From germline, CDR1 is SEHNR and CDR2 FQNEAQ (reference sequence). The CDR3 sequence is 15 residues long. The CDR3 nucleotides are TGTGCCAGCAGCTTAGCTGGGCAGGGATACCACGAGCAGTACTTC. The encoded protein is CASSLAGQGYHEQYF. Using reference TRBV7-9 and TRBJ2-7 for the parts outside the CDR3, the full variable domain is DTGVSQNPRHKITKRGQNVTFRCDPISEHNRLYWYRQTLGQGPEFLTYFQNEAQLEKSRLLSDRFSAERPKGSFSTLEIQRTEQGDSAMYLCASSLAGQGYHEQYFGPGTRLTVT.

The V and J genes are TRBV6-5 and TRBJ2-1; D gene uncertain. CDR3 length: 14 residues. V was clipped by 7 bases and J by 4 bases, with 14 bases between them. CDR1 MNHEY and CDR2 SVGAGI come from the germline V gene. The CDR3 loop reads CASKDTALYNEQFF. In DNA, the CDR3 is TGTGCCAGCAAAGACACCGCCCTTTACAATGAGCAGTTCTTC.

The V and J genes are TRBV9 and TRBJ2-7; 10 bases are a match to TRBD2. With 4 bases clipped from V and 3 bases from J, the junction kept 7 bases outside the gene matches. Germline V gene sequence: CDR1 SGDLS, CDR2 YYNGEE. The CDR3 sequence is 15 residues long. This CDR3 reads CASSSGLAGVYEQYF. The DNA of the CDR3 is TGTGCCAGCAGCTCCGGTCTAGCGGGAGTCTACGAGCAGTACTTC.